The subject of this entry is one TCR beta chain. This sample stems from a study of identical twins. With template switching, a universal primer site was added, and the cDNA carried unique molecular identifiers. In TCRdb, the 5' RACE reads were re-called with MiXCR into one record per CDR3 protein. This sample has about 890,000 distinct CDR3 sequences, with roughly an eighth found just once. CDR1 MGHRA and CDR2 YSYEKL come from the germline V gene. This CDR3 is 17 amino acids long. V lost 5 bases, J lost 1 base, and 15 bases lay in between. This same sample was also part of a study on yellow fever vaccine responses in identical twins.

This TCR came from a young woman in good health. Source material: PBMCs. The chain couples TRBV4-1 to TRBJ2-6; D remains ambiguous. Written as DNA, the CDR3 is TGCGCCAGCAGCGTAGCCCTCCCGAATTCTGGGGCCAACGTCCTGACTTTC. Its protein product is CASSVALPNSGANVLTF.